This T cell receptor (beta chain) was sequenced during a study of blood T cells in healthy people across ages. After removal of 2 bases from V and 7 bases from J, the junction contained 8 bases not matched to a gene. This CDR3 is 15 amino acids long. Germline-derived CDR1 and CDR2 are DFQATT and SNEGSKA (reference sequence). As concerns this clonotype: Its matching antigen is unknown.

Study results and limitations: Using unsorted PBMCs precluded a conclusive naive versus antigen-experienced comparison.

Isolation per sample recovered at least 7 million PBMCs. The total RNA that was extracted per sample amounted to at least 6 micrograms. Combining a sample-barcoded 5' primer with a J-beta primer mix, a second PCR ran for about 6 to 12 cycles. TCRdb recomputed calls from the 5' RACE reads with MiXCR, one row per CDR3 protein. The repertoire holds under 2,000,000 distinct CDR3 sequences, with around half as singletons. Sequenced input: blood. The sequence came from a woman between 40 and 50 years old in good health. This chain uses TRBV20-1 with TRBJ1-6; 7 positions match TRBD1. CDR3 coding DNA: TGCAGTGCTAGAAGGGAGGGGGCTCTGAATTCACCCCTCCACTTT. Its translation: CSARREGALNSPLHF.